The rows below give T cell receptor beta chains drawn from one sample of a study of sequential checkpoint blockade in melanoma. Using immunoSEQ multiplex PCR, the repertoire was profiled, and TCRdb retains in-frame clones only, with some absent. The repertoire holds roughly 31,000 clones, 75% to 90% seen once, with over 20% in the top ten. The starting material was CD8+ T cells sorted from blood (inferred from file names), obtained from a patient given nivolumab and ipilimumab in sequence. The receptor set was obtained from a human donor with melanoma. CDR3s include the opening cysteine and the closing phenylalanine or tryptophan. The D gene is left open where the match is weak. Not all rows give a size; the values are once, few, many and, for expanded clones, a class.

TRBD2	TRBJ2-7	TRBV5-5	NA	CASSLGSGRADEQYF	TGTGCCAGCAGCTTGGGTTCCGGGAGGGCCGACGAGCAGTACTTC
NA	TRBJ2-2	TRBV7-8	NA	CASSFLFPNTGELFF	TGTGCCAGCAGCTTTCTCTTCCCGAACACCGGGGAGCTGTTTTTT
TRBD1	TRBJ1-2	TRBV28	few	CASSPRGQGAGYTF	TGTGCCAGCAGTCCAAGAGGACAGGGCGCTGGCTACACCTTC
TRBD1	TRBJ1-2	TRBV6-5	NA	CASSYSLTTGVDGYTF	TGTGCCAGCAGTTACTCGTTAACAACAGGGGTGGATGGCTACACCTTC
NA	TRBJ1-2	TRBV2	NA	CAGMRGGIDGYTF	TGTGCCGGAATGAGGGGGGGGATCGATGGCTACACCTTC
NA	TRBJ1-1	TRBV9	NA	CASSVGTARLTEAFF	TGTGCCAGCAGCGTAGGGACAGCTCGGTTGACTGAAGCTTTCTTT
TRBD1	TRBJ1-1	TRBV7-9	NA	CASSGDRGRIKNTEAFF	TGTGCCAGCAGCGGGGACAGGGGGCGCATCAAGAACACTGAAGCTTTCTTT
NA	TRBJ2-5	TRBV6-6	once	CASSYSTPQWETQYF	TGTGCCAGCAGTTACTCGACACCCCAATGGGAGACCCAGTACTTC
TRBD1	TRBJ1-2	TRBV29-1	NA	CSVEEPGGGYTF	TGCAGCGTTGAAGAGCCAGGGGGCGGCTACACCTTC
TRBD1	TRBJ1-2	TRBV4-3	once	CASSQDQGARSYTF	TGCGCCAGCAGCCAAGATCAGGGGGCGCGAAGCTACACCTTC
NA	TRBJ2-2	TRBV7-8	NA	CASTRGRTPNTGELFF	TGTGCCAGCACCAGAGGGAGAACCCCGAACACCGGGGAGCTGTTTTTT
TRBD2	TRBJ2-7	TRBV7-9	NA	CASSPTSGPPYYEQYF	TGTGCCAGCAGCCCGACTAGCGGGCCGCCCTACTACGAGCAGTACTTC
NA	TRBJ1-5	TRBV2	NA	CASSRREGYGNQPQHF	TGTGCCAGCAGCCGCAGGGAGGGGTATGGGAATCAGCCCCAGCATTTT